A single sample gave rise to the 14 T cell receptor beta chains below, sequenced in a study of cytomegalovirus exposure and HLA in healthy donors. Amplification used 60 Vbeta primers and 13 Jbeta primers. Here immunoSEQ multiplex PCR was the method, and the copy in TCRdb shows in-frame clones only, minus some. The sample holds 38,000 or so clones. Sequencing was performed on PBMCs. Receptor source: a young man in good health and CMV-seronegative.

This rearrangement joins TRBV18 to TRBJ2-5; perhaps TRBD2 as D (6 bases). Trimming removed 3 bases from V and 5 bases from J, with 22 bases in between. Germline assignment: CDR1 KGHSH and CDR2 LQKENI. CDR3 length: 17 amino acids. The CDR3 nucleotides read TGTGCCAGCTCACCCGACCCTGGCCCCTGGGGGGATGAGACCCAGTACTTC. Protein sequence: CASSPDPGPWGDETQYF.

This chain links TRBV5-6 with TRBJ1-2, with a weak D call TRBD1 (6 bases). Germline lookup yields CDR1 SGHDT and CDR2 YYEEEE. This CDR3 spans 14 amino acids. V shed 5 bases and J shed 0 bases, with 11 bases lying between them. As DNA, the CDR3 is TGTGCCAGCAGGACCGGGACATCTAACTATGGCTACACCTTC. The encoded protein is CASRTGTSNYGYTF.

V usage is TRBV7-2 and J usage is TRBJ2-7; 12 nucleotides match TRBD2. This CDR3 is built from 15 residues. CDR1 is SGHTA, CDR2 FQGNSA, per germline. Trimming took 4 bases from V and 2 from J; bases not matched to a gene: 3. CDR3 nucleotide sequence: TGTGCCAGCAGCTACTGGACTAGCGGGACCTACGAGCAGTACTTC. Translating it yields CASSYWTSGTYEQYF.

V usage is TRBV4-1 and J usage is TRBJ2-7; 8 bases map to TRBD1. The CDR3 extends over 15 amino acids. The V segment lost 1 base and the J segment 3 bases; nucleotides outside the gene matches: 5. In germline, CDR1 is MGHRA, CDR2 YSYEKL. As DNA, the CDR3 is TGCGCCAGCAGCCAAGCTAGGGACAGGTTCTACGAGCAGTACTTC. It specifies CASSQARDRFYEQYF.

The chain recombines TRBV10-2 with TRBJ1-2; 10 nucleotides align to TRBD1. Trimming at V came to 5 bases and at J to 0 bases, leaving 3 bases not matched to a gene. Germline V lookup: CDR1 WSHSY, CDR2 SAAADI. The CDR3 loop spans 15 amino acids. The CDR3 DNA sequence: TGCGCCAGCAGTAGCGGGACAGGGGCTAACTATGGCTACACCTTC. Amino acids: CASSSGTGANYGYTF.

This rearrangement joins TRBV11-2 to TRBJ1-2; 7 bases are shared with TRBD1. The length of the CDR3 is 14 residues. CDR1 is SGHAT, CDR2 FQNNGV, per germline. V lost 5 bases to trimming and J lost 4 bases; unmatched junction nucleotides: 7. The DNA of the CDR3 is TGTGCCAGCAGCGGGGGACAGAGAGGCTATGGCTACACCTTC. Protein sequence: CASSGGQRGYGYTF.

The gene calls are TRBV2 and TRBJ1-1; D perhaps matches TRBD1 (5 bases). Per germline, CDR1 SNHLY and CDR2 FYNNEI. CDR3 length: 12 residues. Trimming removed 2 bases at V and 9 bases at J, with 10 bases between. The CDR3 DNA follows: TGTGCCAGCAGTGAATTGGACACCAAAGCTTTCTTT. Translated: CASSELDTKAFF.

The chain recombines TRBV18 with TRBJ1-1; 7 bases are a match to TRBD1. CDR1 KGHSH and CDR2 LQKENI come from the germline V gene. V trimming: 8 bases; J trimming: 7 bases; junction bases outside the gene matches: 4. The CDR3 is 11 residues long. The CDR3 sequence: CASQRQGEAFF. The CDR3 region has the DNA TGTGCCAGCCAAAGACAGGGTGAAGCTTTCTTT.

This rearrangement joins TRBV6-6 to TRBJ1-2, with 9 bases aligning to TRBD1. This CDR3 comprises 15 residues. Germline V gene sequence: CDR1 MNHNY, CDR2 SVGAGI (reference sequence). With V trimmed by 6 bases and J by 2 bases, 7 bases remained unmatched. The CDR3 coding sequence is TGTGCCAGCAGATCTAGACAGGGGGAGAACTATGGCTACACCTTC. Translation: CASRSRQGENYGYTF.

V usage is TRBV6-5 and J usage is TRBJ2-2, with TRBD2 as a possible D gene (7 bases). There are 14 residues in the CDR3. Germline lookup yields CDR1 MNHEY and CDR2 SVGAGI. V was trimmed by 6 bases and J by 6 bases, leaving 14 bases between them. This CDR3 is CASRKGGASGELFF. In nucleotides, the CDR3 is TGTGCCAGCAGAAAAGGGGGGGCTTCCGGGGAGCTGTTTTTT.

The chain combines TRBV4-3 with TRBJ2-1; a possible D gene is TRBD2 (7 bases). The CDR3 is 14 residues long. Between the trimmed V and J ends, which lost 1 base and 12 bases, there was a span of 16 bases. In germline, CDR1 is LGHNA, CDR2 YSLEER. This chain's CDR3 is CASSQGLGGARQFF. The CDR3 DNA reads TGCGCCAGCAGCCAAGGCCTAGGGGGGGCCAGGCAGTTCTTC.

The chain recombines TRBV14 with TRBJ2-1, with 7 positions matching TRBD2. CDR1 and CDR2 from the germline V gene are SGHDN and FVKESK. V was pared by 0 bases and J by 1 base, with 9 bases of the junction left unmatched. The CDR3 is made up of 18 amino acids. The CDR3 DNA reads TGTGCCAGCAGCCAAGACCGGCTAGCGGAGCCTTCCTACAATGAGCAGTTCTTC. Encoded protein: CASSQDRLAEPSYNEQFF.

V gene TRBV7-2 combines with J gene TRBJ1-6, with 10 positions matching TRBD1. V shed 6 bases and J 8 bases; nucleotides not matched to a gene: 7. Germline V gene sequence: CDR1 SGHTA, CDR2 FQGNSA. The CDR3 is 15 amino acids. The CDR3 loop is CASRYSGTGDSPLHF. The CDR3 DNA reads as TGTGCCAGCAGGTATAGTGGGACAGGGGATTCACCCCTCCACTTT.

The chain joins TRBV13 to TRBJ2-5; 9 nucleotides line up with TRBD1. The V gene's germline CDR1 is PRHDT and CDR2 FYEKMQ (reference sequence). Germline trimming cut 5 bases from V and 6 bases from J; bases unmatched to any gene: 7. The CDR3 runs 14 residues. The CDR3 nucleotides are TGTGCCAGCAGCGCAACAGGGGGCATGCAGACCCAGTACTTC. It translates to CASSATGGMQTQYF. Complete variable domain (other parts from reference TRBV13 and TRBJ2-5): AAGVIQSPRHLIKEKRETATLKCYPIPRHDTVYWYQQGPGQDPQFLISFYEKMQSDKGSIPDRFSAQQFSDYHSELNMSSLELGDSALYFCASSATGGMQTQYFGPGTRLLVL.